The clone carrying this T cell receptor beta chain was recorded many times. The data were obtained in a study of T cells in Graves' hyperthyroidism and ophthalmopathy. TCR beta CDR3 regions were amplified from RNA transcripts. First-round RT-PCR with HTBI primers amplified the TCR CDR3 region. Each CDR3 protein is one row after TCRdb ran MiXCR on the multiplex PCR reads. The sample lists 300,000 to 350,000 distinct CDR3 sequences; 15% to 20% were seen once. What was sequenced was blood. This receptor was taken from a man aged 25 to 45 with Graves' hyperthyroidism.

CDR3: CASGSQKLTDTQYF. The CDR3 region has the DNA TGTGCCAGCGGTAGTCAGAAGCTCACAGATACGCAGTATTTT. This sequence joins TRBV7-2 and TRBJ2-3; D not certain. V dropped 8 bases and J dropped 2 bases, with 14 bases sitting between them. The CDR3 extends over 14 amino acids. The germline V gene has CDR1 SGHTA and CDR2 FQGNSA. The full variable domain, rest sourced from reference TRBV7-2 and TRBJ2-3, is GAGVSQSPSNKVTEKGKDVELRCDPISGHTALYWYRQSLGQGLEFLIYFQGNSAPDKSGLPSDRFSAERTGGSVSTLTIQRTQQEDSAVYLCASGSQKLTDTQYFGPGTRLTVL.